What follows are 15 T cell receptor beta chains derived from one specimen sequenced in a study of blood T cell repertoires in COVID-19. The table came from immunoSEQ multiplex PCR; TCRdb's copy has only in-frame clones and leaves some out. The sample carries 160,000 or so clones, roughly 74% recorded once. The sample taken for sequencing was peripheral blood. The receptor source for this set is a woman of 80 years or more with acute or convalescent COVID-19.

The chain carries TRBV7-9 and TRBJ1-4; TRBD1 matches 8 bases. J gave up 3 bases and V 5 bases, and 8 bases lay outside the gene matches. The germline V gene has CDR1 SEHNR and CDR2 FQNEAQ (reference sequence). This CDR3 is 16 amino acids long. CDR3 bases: TGTGCCAGCAGCCCGCCTGGACAGGGCGCTAATGAAAAACTGTTTTTT. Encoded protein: CASSPPGQGANEKLFF.

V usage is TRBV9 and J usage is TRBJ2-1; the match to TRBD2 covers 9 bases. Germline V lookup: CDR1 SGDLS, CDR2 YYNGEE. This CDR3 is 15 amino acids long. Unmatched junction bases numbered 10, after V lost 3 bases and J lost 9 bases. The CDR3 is CASSGGAGGPVEQFF. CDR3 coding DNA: TGTGCCAGCAGCGGCGGAGCGGGGGGCCCGGTTGAGCAGTTCTTC.

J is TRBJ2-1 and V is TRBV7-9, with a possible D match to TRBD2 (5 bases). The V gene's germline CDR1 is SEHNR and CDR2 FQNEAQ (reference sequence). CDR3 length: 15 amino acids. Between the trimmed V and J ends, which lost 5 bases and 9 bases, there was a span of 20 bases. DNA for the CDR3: TGTGCCAGCAGCCTCTCGGGGTCGGTAAACCGTGAGCAGTTCTTC. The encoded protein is CASSLSGSVNREQFF.

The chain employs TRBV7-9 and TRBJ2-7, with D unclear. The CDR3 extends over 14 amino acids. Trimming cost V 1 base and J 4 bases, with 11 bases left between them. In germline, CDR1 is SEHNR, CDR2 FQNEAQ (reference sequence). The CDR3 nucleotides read TGTGCCAGCAGCTTAGTCGCGAGCTCTTACGAGCAGTACTTC. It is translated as CASSLVASSYEQYF.

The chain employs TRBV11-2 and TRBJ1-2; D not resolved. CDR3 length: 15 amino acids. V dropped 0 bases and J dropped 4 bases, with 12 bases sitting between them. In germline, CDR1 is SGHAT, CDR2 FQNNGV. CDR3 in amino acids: CASSLDPAARYGYTF. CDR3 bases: TGTGCCAGCAGCTTAGATCCCGCGGCCCGCTATGGCTACACCTTC. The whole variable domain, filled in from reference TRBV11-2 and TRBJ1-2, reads EAGVAQSPRYKIIEKRQSVAFWCNPISGHATLYWYQQILGQGPKLLIQFQNNGVVDDSQLPKDRFSAERLKGVDSTLKIQPAKLEDSAVYLCASSLDPAARYGYTFGSGTRLTVV.

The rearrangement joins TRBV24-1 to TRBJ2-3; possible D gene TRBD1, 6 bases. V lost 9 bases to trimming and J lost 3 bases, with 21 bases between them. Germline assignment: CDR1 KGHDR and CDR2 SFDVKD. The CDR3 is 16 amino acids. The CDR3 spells CATGGYRALGTDTQYF. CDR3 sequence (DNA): TGTGCCACCGGGGGCTATCGGGCCCTGGGAACAGATACGCAGTATTTT.

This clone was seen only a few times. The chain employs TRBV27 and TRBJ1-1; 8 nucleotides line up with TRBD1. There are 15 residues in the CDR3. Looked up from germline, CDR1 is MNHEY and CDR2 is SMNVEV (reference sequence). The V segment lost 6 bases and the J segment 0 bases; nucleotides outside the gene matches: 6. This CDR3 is CASRITGGMNTEAFF. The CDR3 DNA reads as TGTGCCAGCAGAATAACAGGGGGAATGAACACTGAAGCTTTCTTT.

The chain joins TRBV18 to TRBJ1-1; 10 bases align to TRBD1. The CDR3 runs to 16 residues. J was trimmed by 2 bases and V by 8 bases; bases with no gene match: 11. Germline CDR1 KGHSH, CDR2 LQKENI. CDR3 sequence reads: CASVPGQGTRNTEAFF. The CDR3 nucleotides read TGTGCCAGCGTACCGGGACAGGGGACACGAAACACTGAAGCTTTCTTT.

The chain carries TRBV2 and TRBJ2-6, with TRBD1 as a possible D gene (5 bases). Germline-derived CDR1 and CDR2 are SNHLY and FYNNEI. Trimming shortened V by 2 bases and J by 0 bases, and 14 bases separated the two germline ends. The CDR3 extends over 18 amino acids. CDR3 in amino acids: CASSENAGRSSGANVLTF. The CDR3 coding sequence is TGTGCCAGCAGTGAAAATGCAGGGCGAAGCTCTGGGGCCAACGTCCTGACTTTC.

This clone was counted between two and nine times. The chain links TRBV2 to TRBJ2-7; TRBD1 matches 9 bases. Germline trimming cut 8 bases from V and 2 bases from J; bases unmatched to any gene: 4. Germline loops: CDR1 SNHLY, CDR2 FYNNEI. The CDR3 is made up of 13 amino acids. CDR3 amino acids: CASSGTGPYEQYF. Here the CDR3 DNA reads TGTGCCAGCTCCGGGACAGGGCCCTACGAGCAGTACTTC.

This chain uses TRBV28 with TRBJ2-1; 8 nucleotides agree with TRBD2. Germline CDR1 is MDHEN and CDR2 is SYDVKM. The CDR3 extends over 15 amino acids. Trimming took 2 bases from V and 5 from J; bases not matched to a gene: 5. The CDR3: CASSLRGGMHNEQFF. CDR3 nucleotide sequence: TGTGCCAGCAGTTTACGGGGGGGGATGCACAATGAGCAGTTCTTC. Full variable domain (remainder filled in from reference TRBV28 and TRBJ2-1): DVKVTQSSRYLVKRTGEKVFLECVQDMDHENMFWYRQDPGLGLRLIYFSYDVKMKEKGDIPEGYSVSREKKERFSLILESASTNQTSMYLCASSLRGGMHNEQFFGPGTRLTVL.

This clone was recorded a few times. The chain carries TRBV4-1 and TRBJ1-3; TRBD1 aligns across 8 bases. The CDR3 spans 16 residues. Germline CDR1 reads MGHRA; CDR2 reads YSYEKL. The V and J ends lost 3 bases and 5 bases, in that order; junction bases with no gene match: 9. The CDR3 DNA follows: TGCGCCAGCAGCCACTCAGGGGGCTCTATTAGAAACACCATATATTTT. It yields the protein CASSHSGGSIRNTIYF.

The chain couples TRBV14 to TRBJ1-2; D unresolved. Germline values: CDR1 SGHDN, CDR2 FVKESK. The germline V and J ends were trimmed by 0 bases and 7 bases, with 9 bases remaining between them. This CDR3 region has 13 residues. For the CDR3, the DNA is TGTGCCAGCAGCCAAGATTTGCGAACTGGCTACACCTTC. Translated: CASSQDLRTGYTF.

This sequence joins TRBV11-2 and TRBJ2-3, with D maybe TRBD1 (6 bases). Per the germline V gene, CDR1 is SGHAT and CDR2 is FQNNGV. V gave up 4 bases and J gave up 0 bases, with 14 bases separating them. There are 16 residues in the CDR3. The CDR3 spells CASSSQGRPSTDTQYF. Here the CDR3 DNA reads TGTGCCAGCAGCTCCCAGGGGCGGCCGAGCACAGATACGCAGTATTTT.

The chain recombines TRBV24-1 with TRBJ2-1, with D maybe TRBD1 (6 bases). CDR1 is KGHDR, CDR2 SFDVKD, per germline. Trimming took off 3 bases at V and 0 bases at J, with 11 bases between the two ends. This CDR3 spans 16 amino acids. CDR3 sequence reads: CATSDTTGSSYNEQFF. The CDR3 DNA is TGTGCCACCAGTGATACCACAGGGAGCTCCTACAATGAGCAGTTCTTC.